This T cell receptor (beta chain) is from a study of identical twins. Study-wide results and limits: Fewer insertions characterized abundant cord blood beta clonotypes, whereas memory repertoires showed none.

The CDR3 is 10 amino acids. The germline V gene has CDR1 SGHTA and CDR2 FQGNSA. Trimming removed 3 bases at V and 8 bases at J, with 2 bases between. In TCRdb, the 5' RACE reads were re-called with MiXCR into one record per CDR3 protein. The data hold about 720,000 distinct CDR3 sequences, with approximately 18% observed a single time. Notes on this clonotype: Its specificity is not known. A much larger clone sits a single nucleotide away, making a read error possible.

These same data were also listed under a study on T cells expressing NK-cell markers. Per that study: A range of roughly 1.0-8% of CD8+ T cells consisted of dominant NKG2C+ clonotypes in more than five donors. The same clonotypes also predominated in the CD3+CD56-NKG2C+ fraction of several donors.

The chain has TRBV7-2 and TRBJ2-1; no clear D. Sequenced sample: PBMCs. The source of this sequence is a woman aged 18 to 35 in good health. The CDR3 loop reads CASSLHEQFF. In DNA form, the CDR3 reads TGTGCCAGCAGCTTGCATGAGCAGTTCTTC.